These T cell receptor beta chains were read from a single sample in a study of CD8 T cells in Susac syndrome. MiXCR was run by TCRdb on the immunoSEQ multiplex PCR reads, yielding one entry per CDR3 protein. The sample lists roughly 180,000 distinct CDR3 sequences, about 94% occurring once. The sample was CD4+ T cells from PBMCs. The receptors derive from a human donor in good health. CDR3s include the opening cysteine and the closing phenylalanine or tryptophan. The order of the fields is CDR3 protein, CDR3 DNA, V gene, J gene, clone size, D gene. The D gene is left open where the match is weak. Clone size, where shown, is once, few, many, or a class for clones that have expanded.

CDR3aa: CATSRDEIRSYNEQFF
CDR3nt: TGTGCCACCAGCAGAGACGAGATTCGCTCCTACAATGAGCAGTTCTTC
v_gene: TRBV15
j_gene: TRBJ2-1
abundance: NA
d_gene: NA

CDR3aa: CSARGGRGNGNEQFF
CDR3nt: TGCAGTGCTAGAGGTGGCAGGGGGAATGGAAATGAGCAGTTCTTC
v_gene: TRBV20-1
j_gene: TRBJ2-1
abundance: NA
d_gene: TRBD1

CDR3aa: CATSDREDGYTF
CDR3nt: TGTGCCACCAGTGACAGGGAGGATGGCTACACCTTC
v_gene: TRBV24-1
j_gene: TRBJ1-2
abundance: NA
d_gene: NA

CDR3aa: CASSNGFGEQFF
CDR3nt: TGCGCCAGCAGCAACGGGTTCGGTGAGCAGTTCTTC
v_gene: TRBV4-1
j_gene: TRBJ2-1
abundance: NA
d_gene: NA

CDR3aa: CASSPRPDTYNEQFF
CDR3nt: TGTGCCAGCAGCCCAAGACCAGATACCTACAATGAGCAGTTCTTC
v_gene: TRBV12-3/TRBV12-4
j_gene: TRBJ2-1
abundance: NA
d_gene: NA

CDR3aa: CASSPASGNQPQHF
CDR3nt: TGTGCCAGCAGCCCTGCCTCAGGGAATCAGCCCCAGCATTTT
v_gene: TRBV7-2
j_gene: TRBJ1-5
abundance: NA
d_gene: NA

CDR3aa: CASSGTGIGGGNQPQHF
CDR3nt: TGTGCCAGCAGTGGGACAGGGATAGGGGGTGGCAATCAGCCCCAGCATTTT
v_gene: TRBV25-1
j_gene: TRBJ1-5
abundance: NA
d_gene: TRBD1

CDR3aa: CAWSVLGGPTDTQYF
CDR3nt: TGTGCCTGGAGTGTACTGGGGGGACCCACAGATACGCAGTATTTT
v_gene: TRBV30
j_gene: TRBJ2-3
abundance: NA
d_gene: NA

CDR3aa: CASSRTSGSYNEQFF
CDR3nt: TGTGCCAGCAGCCGGACTAGCGGCTCCTACAATGAGCAGTTCTTC
v_gene: TRBV6-4
j_gene: TRBJ2-1
abundance: NA
d_gene: TRBD2

CDR3aa: CSAADSSGSLLYEQYF
CDR3nt: TGCAGTGCCGCAGATTCTTCCGGGAGCTTACTCTACGAGCAGTACTTC
v_gene: TRBV20-1
j_gene: TRBJ2-7
abundance: NA
d_gene: NA

CDR3aa: CSVDREGPGQYF
CDR3nt: TGCAGCGTGGACAGGGAGGGTCCGGGGCAGTACTTC
v_gene: TRBV29-1
j_gene: TRBJ2-7
abundance: NA
d_gene: NA

CDR3aa: CASSLTQDDTEAFF
CDR3nt: TGTGCCAGCAGCTTAACGCAGGATGACACTGAAGCTTTCTTT
v_gene: TRBV7-3
j_gene: TRBJ1-1
abundance: NA
d_gene: NA

CDR3aa: CASSQGVGLGEQFF
CDR3nt: TGTGCCAGCAGCCAAGGTGTGGGACTGGGTGAGCAGTTCTTC
v_gene: TRBV3-1
j_gene: TRBJ2-1
abundance: NA
d_gene: NA

CDR3aa: CASSADRRSYEQYF
CDR3nt: TGTGCCAGCAGCGCAGACCGACGCTCCTACGAGCAGTACTTC
v_gene: TRBV7-2
j_gene: TRBJ2-7
abundance: NA
d_gene: NA

CDR3aa: CASSHTSGSSYNEQFF
CDR3nt: TGTGCCAGCAGCCATACTAGCGGGAGCTCCTACAATGAGCAGTTCTTC
v_gene: TRBV12-3/TRBV12-4
j_gene: TRBJ2-1
abundance: NA
d_gene: TRBD2

CDR3aa: CASSRDTQRETQYF
CDR3nt: TGTGCCAGCAGCCGGGACACCCAGAGGGAGACCCAGTACTTC
v_gene: TRBV14
j_gene: TRBJ2-5
abundance: NA
d_gene: NA

CDR3aa: CASSLVGSLETQYF
CDR3nt: TGTGCCAGCAGCTTAGTTGGGTCCCTTGAGACCCAGTACTTC
v_gene: TRBV7-2
j_gene: TRBJ2-5
abundance: NA
d_gene: NA

CDR3aa: CAGSFSGANVLTF
CDR3nt: TGTGCCGGGAGCTTCTCTGGGGCCAACGTCCTGACTTTC
v_gene: TRBV30
j_gene: TRBJ2-6
abundance: once
d_gene: NA

CDR3aa: CSVEPYRGQETQYF
CDR3nt: TGCAGCGTTGAACCTTACAGGGGTCAAGAGACCCAGTACTTC
v_gene: TRBV29-1
j_gene: TRBJ2-5
abundance: NA
d_gene: TRBD1

CDR3aa: CASRRQGGSYEQYF
CDR3nt: TGTGCCAGCCGGAGGCAAGGGGGTTCCTACGAGCAGTACTTC
v_gene: TRBV28
j_gene: TRBJ2-7
abundance: NA
d_gene: NA

CDR3aa: CASSPRDRDSGANVLTF
CDR3nt: TGCGCCAGCAGCCCCCGGGACAGGGACTCTGGGGCCAACGTCCTGACTTTC
v_gene: TRBV5-1
j_gene: TRBJ2-6
abundance: NA
d_gene: TRBD1

CDR3aa: CASRNAPNRYTF
CDR3nt: TGTGCCAGCAGGAACGCCCCAAATCGCTACACCTTC
v_gene: TRBV6-6
j_gene: TRBJ1-2
abundance: NA
d_gene: NA

CDR3aa: CASSSPGGRKTEAFF
CDR3nt: TGCGCCAGCAGCAGCCCAGGGGGTCGTAAGACTGAAGCTTTCTTT
v_gene: TRBV5-1
j_gene: TRBJ1-1
abundance: NA
d_gene: TRBD1

CDR3aa: CASSQTQGPRPYQQYF
CDR3nt: TGCGCCAGCAGCCAAACCCAGGGCCCACGGCCCTACCAGCAGTACTTC
v_gene: TRBV4-3
j_gene: TRBJ2-7
abundance: NA
d_gene: NA

CDR3aa: CSVASQGLGELFF
CDR3nt: TGCAGCGTTGCGTCCCAGGGATTAGGGGAGCTGTTTTTT
v_gene: TRBV29-1
j_gene: TRBJ2-2
abundance: once
d_gene: NA

CDR3aa: CASSTPGLARVRDTQYF
CDR3nt: TGTGCCAGCAGTACCCCGGGACTAGCGAGGGTGAGAGATACGCAGTATTTT
v_gene: TRBV27
j_gene: TRBJ2-3
abundance: NA
d_gene: TRBD2

CDR3aa: CSVEIGGRGYGYTF
CDR3nt: TGCAGCGTTGAGATTGGGGGCAGGGGCTATGGCTACACCTTC
v_gene: TRBV29-1
j_gene: TRBJ1-2
abundance: NA
d_gene: NA

CDR3aa: CASTKRSLYGYTF
CDR3nt: TGTGCCAGCACCAAACGCAGCCTTTACGGCTACACCTTC
v_gene: TRBV28
j_gene: TRBJ1-2
abundance: NA
d_gene: NA

CDR3aa: CASSPRQTNSNQPQHF
CDR3nt: TGTGCCAGCTCACCAAGACAGACTAATAGCAATCAGCCCCAGCATTTT
v_gene: TRBV18
j_gene: TRBJ1-5
abundance: NA
d_gene: NA

CDR3aa: CASSLGAPGLVAYPHQETQYF
CDR3nt: TGTGCCAGCAGCTTAGGAGCCCCCGGACTAGTCGCCTATCCCCACCAAGAGACCCAGTACTTC
v_gene: TRBV11-2
j_gene: TRBJ2-5
abundance: NA
d_gene: TRBD2

CDR3aa: CASSRTGANTEAFF
CDR3nt: TGTGCCAGCAGCAGAACAGGGGCCAACACTGAAGCTTTCTTT
v_gene: TRBV27
j_gene: TRBJ1-1
abundance: NA
d_gene: TRBD1

CDR3aa: CASSTGQGARREQYF
CDR3nt: TGCGCCAGCAGCACAGGACAGGGGGCGCGTCGCGAGCAGTACTTC
v_gene: TRBV5-1
j_gene: TRBJ2-7
abundance: NA
d_gene: TRBD1

CDR3aa: CASSFSRRGGGYTF
CDR3nt: TGTGCCAGCAGTTTCTCCCGCCGGGGAGGCGGCTACACCTTC
v_gene: TRBV27
j_gene: TRBJ1-2
abundance: NA
d_gene: NA

CDR3aa: CASSSPNEKLFF
CDR3nt: TGTGCCAGCAGCTCACCAAATGAAAAACTGTTTTTT
v_gene: TRBV7-2
j_gene: TRBJ1-4
abundance: NA
d_gene: NA

CDR3aa: CASSQGGSRYEQYF
CDR3nt: TGTGCCAGCAGCCAAGGCGGATCCCGCTACGAGCAGTACTTC
v_gene: TRBV3-1
j_gene: TRBJ2-7
abundance: NA
d_gene: NA